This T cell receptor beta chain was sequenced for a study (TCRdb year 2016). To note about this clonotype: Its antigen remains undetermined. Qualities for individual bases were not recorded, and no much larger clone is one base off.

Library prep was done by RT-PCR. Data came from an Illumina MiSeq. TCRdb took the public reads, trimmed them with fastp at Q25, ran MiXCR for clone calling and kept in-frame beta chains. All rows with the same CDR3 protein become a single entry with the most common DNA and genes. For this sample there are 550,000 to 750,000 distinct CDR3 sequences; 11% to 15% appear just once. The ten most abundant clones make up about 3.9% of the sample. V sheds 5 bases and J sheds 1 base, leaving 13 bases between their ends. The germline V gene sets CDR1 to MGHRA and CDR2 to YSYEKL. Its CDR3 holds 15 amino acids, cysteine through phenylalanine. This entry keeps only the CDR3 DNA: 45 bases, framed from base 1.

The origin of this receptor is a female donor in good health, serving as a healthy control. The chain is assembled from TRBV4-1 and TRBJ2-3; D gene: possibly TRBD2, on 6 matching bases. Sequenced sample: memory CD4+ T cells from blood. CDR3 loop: CASSARELGTDTQYF. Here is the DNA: TGCGCCAGCAGCGCCCGGGAGTTGGGCACAGATACGCAGTATTTT.